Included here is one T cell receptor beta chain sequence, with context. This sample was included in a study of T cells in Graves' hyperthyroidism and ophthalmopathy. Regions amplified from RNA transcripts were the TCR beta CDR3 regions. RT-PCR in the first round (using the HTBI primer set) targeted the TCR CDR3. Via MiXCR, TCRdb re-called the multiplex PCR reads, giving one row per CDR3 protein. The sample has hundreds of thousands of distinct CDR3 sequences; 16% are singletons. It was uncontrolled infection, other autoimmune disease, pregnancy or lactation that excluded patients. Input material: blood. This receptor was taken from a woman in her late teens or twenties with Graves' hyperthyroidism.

CDR3 in DNA: TGTGCCAGCAGTGGGCCGGGACAGGGGGCCACAGGCAATCAGCCCCAGCATTTT. Translation: CASSGPGQGATGNQPQHF. The chain has TRBV6-1 and TRBJ1-5; TRBD1 matches at 12 bases. The V segment lost 4 bases and the J segment 2 bases; nucleotides outside the gene matches: 9. Germline V gives CDR1 MNHNS, CDR2 SASEGT. This CDR3 region has 18 residues.